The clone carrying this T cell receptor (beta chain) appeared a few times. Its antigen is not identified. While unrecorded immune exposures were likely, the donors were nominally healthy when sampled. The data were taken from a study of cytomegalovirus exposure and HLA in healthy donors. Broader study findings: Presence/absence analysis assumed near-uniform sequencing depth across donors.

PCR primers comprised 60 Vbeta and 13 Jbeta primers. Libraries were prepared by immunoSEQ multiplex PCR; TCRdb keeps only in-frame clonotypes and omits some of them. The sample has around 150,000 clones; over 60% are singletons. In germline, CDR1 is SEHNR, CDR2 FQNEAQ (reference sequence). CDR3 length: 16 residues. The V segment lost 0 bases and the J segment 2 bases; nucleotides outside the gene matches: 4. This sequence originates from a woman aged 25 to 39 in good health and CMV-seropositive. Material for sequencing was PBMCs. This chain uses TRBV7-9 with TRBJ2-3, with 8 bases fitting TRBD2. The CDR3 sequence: CASSLASGVATDTQYF. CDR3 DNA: TGTGCCAGCAGCTTAGCTAGCGGGGTAGCCACAGATACGCAGTATTTT.